This TCR beta chain was retrieved from a study of T cell repertoires in cytomegalovirus infection. Study-wide points: Ex vivo responses were dominated by HLA-C-restricted CMV-specific TCR beta clonotypes. Summed frequency of public TCR beta families distinguished CMV carriers with the relevant HLA.

This clonotype was detected only a few times. Its antigen is unidentified. This CDR3 has 15 residues. In germline, CDR1 is SGDLS, CDR2 YYNGEE. V shed 3 bases, J shed 3 bases, and the junction held 6 bases outside the gene matches. Each CDR3 protein gets one entry after TCRdb re-called the reads with MiXCR. This sample has about a million distinct CDR3 sequences, with roughly a third found just once. The rearrangement links TRBV9 to TRBJ2-1, with 7 positions matching TRBD1. This TCR was sampled from a human donor in good health (CMV status not recorded). Some clones in this sample may be carry-over from other donors' samples. The sample was cultured CD8+ T cells from PBMCs, taken from culture after CMV antigen stimulation. The CDR3 protein is CASSEGDRVYNEQFF. CDR3 DNA: TGTGCCAGCAGCGAGGGGGACAGAGTCTACAATGAGCAGTTCTTC.